Below are 17 T cell receptor beta chains sequenced from a single sample in a study of T cell clonality in common variable immunodeficiency. General study findings and limits: In common variable immunodeficiency, TCR beta chains reportedly carried fewer deletions and N-nucleotide insertions.

TCRdb keeps only in-frame clones here, not all; method: immunoSEQ multiplex PCR. The repertoire has 15,000 to 20,000 clones, none seen only once; the ten largest take approximately 2.4%. No antigen has been identified for these receptors. The sequencing sample was made of peripheral blood mononuclear cells. These receptors all come from a human donor with common variable immunodeficiency.

Only a few counts were recorded for this clone. Since a much larger clone is just one base distant, this may be a read error. The observed sequence ends 3 residues before the CDR3 terminus, with the missing tail filled in from the germline J gene. The chain links TRBV7-9 to TRBJ1-2; D possibly corresponds to TRBD1 (5 bases). Germline-derived CDR1 and CDR2 are SEHNR and FQNEAQ (reference sequence). This CDR3 spans 13 amino acids. This chain's CDR3 is CSSSLVGGGGYTF. CDR3 DNA, as far as it was read: TGTTCCAGCAGCTTAGTCGGGGGAGGTGGC.

This clone occurred many times. The CDR3 goes on 3 residues after the read ends, and that part is filled in from the germline J gene. This rearrangement joins TRBV18 to TRBJ1-1, with D unclear. The V end was cut by 3 bases, the J end by 7 bases, with 12 bases between. Germline CDR1 is KGHSH and CDR2 is LQKENI. There are 13 residues in the CDR3. The sequenced CDR3 bases are TGTGCCAGCTCACCGGTAGTAGGCGGTGAA. Translated: CASSPVVGGE. The CDR3, in full, reads CASSPVVGGEAFF. The full variable domain, with the rest looked up from reference TRBV18 and TRBJ1-1, is NAGVMQNPRHLVRRRGQEARLRCSPMKGHSHVYWYRQLPEEGLKFMVYLQKENIIDESGMPKERFSAEFPKEGPSILRIQQVVRGDSAAYFCASSPVVGGEAFFGQGTRLTVV.

This clone was seen repeatedly, ten times or more. The read ends 3 residues shy of where the CDR3 ends; the end is completed using the germline J gene. The gene calls are TRBV12-3 or TRBV12-4 and TRBJ2-7; the D gene is possibly TRBD2 (5 bases). The germline V and J ends were trimmed by 4 bases and 0 bases, with 16 bases remaining between them. CDR3 length equals 16 residues. CDR3 DNA (partial): TGTGCCAGCAGTTCGGCGGGTAGCAGGAGCTCCTACGAG. It yields the protein CASSSAGSRSSYE. The whole CDR3 sequence is CASSSAGSRSSYEQYF.

At least ten counts were recorded for this clone. The read halts 3 residues ahead of the CDR3 end, with the missing end drawn from the germline J gene. This chain joins TRBV6-2 or TRBV6-3 and TRBJ2-7; 7 bases are shared with TRBD1. The ends lost 5 bases at V and 0 bases at J; junction bases unmatched: 4. Looked up from germline, CDR1 is MNHEY and CDR2 is SVGEGT. This CDR3 contains 14 residues. Partial CDR3 DNA: TGTGCCAGCAGTGGGACAGCCAGCTCCTACGAG. It yields the protein CASSGTASSYE. The CDR3, in full, reads CASSGTASSYEQYF.

Ten or more counts support this clone. The sequenced fragment ends 3 residues before the CDR3 boundary, so the rest is inferred from the germline J gene. V gene TRBV7-8 combines with J gene TRBJ1-5; tentative D call: TRBD1 (6 bases). Per the germline V gene, CDR1 is SGHVS and CDR2 is FQNEAQ. The CDR3 consists of 17 residues. The germline V and J ends were trimmed by 3 bases and 2 bases, with 17 bases remaining between them. Partial CDR3 DNA: TGTGCCAGCAGCTTCTCAGGGGCGTTCTCGGGCAATCAGCCC. This gives the protein CASSFSGAFSGNQP. The entire CDR3 sequence reads CASSFSGAFSGNQPQHF.

There are many counts of this clone. Read coverage stops 3 residues before the CDR3 terminus; the germline J gene supplies the remainder. The rearrangement joins TRBV5-1 to TRBJ1-1, with no clear D. Per germline, CDR1 SGHRS and CDR2 YFSETQ. This CDR3 is 13 amino acids long. Trimming cost V 6 bases and J 1 base, with 10 bases left between them. The sequenced CDR3 bases are TGCGCCAGCAACGCAGGAGGGAACACTGAA. This encodes CASNAGGNTE. The CDR3 reads in full as CASNAGGNTEAFF.

As concerns this clone: The read ends 3 residues before the CDR3 terminus; that terminus is restored from the germline J gene. The V call is TRBV2, the J call TRBJ2-7; maybe TRBD1 (6 bases). Between the trimmed V and J ends, which lost 6 bases and 2 bases, there was a span of 14 bases. The CDR3 loop spans 14 amino acids. Germline V lookup: CDR1 SNHLY, CDR2 FYNNEI. The CDR3 sequence is CASRDRPGPYEQYF. The CDR3 DNA, read in part, is TGTGCCAGCAGAGACAGGCCTGGTCCCTACGAG.

This clone was found many times. The read is 3 residues too short to cover the CDR3 end, so that end is filled in from the germline J gene. The chain combines TRBV30 with TRBJ2-5; D not certain. Trimming cost V 0 bases and J 2 bases, with 10 bases left between them. The CDR3 is made up of 14 amino acids. CDR1 is GTSNPN, CDR2 SVGIG, per germline (reference sequence). CDR3 in amino acids: CAWSVQPLQETQYF. CDR3 DNA, as far as it was read: TGTGCCTGGAGTGTACAGCCCTTGCAAGAGACC.

This clone was picked up many times. The read ends 3 residues before the CDR3 terminus; that terminus is restored from the germline J gene. The chain joins TRBV19 to TRBJ1-3, with 8 nucleotides matching TRBD1. V shed 6 bases and J 2 bases; nucleotides not matched to a gene: 3. The CDR3 is 14 amino acids. CDR1 is LNHDA and CDR2 is SQIVND in the germline V gene (reference sequence). The DNA read from the CDR3 is TGTGCCAGTAGACTACAGGGGGCTGGAAACACC. It is translated as CASRLQGAGNT. The entire CDR3 protein reads CASRLQGAGNTIYF.

This clone came up many times. With the read ending 3 residues before the CDR3 end, the germline J gene is used to fill in that end. The gene calls are TRBV5-1 and TRBJ2-3, with TRBD2 identical over 11 bases. Trimming removed 5 bases from V and 5 bases from J; junction bases left unmatched: 7. CDR1 SGHRS and CDR2 YFSETQ come from the germline V gene. The CDR3 is 15 residues long. The chain's CDR3 is CASSLAGGPEDTQYF. The covered CDR3 bases are TGCGCCAGCAGTTTAGCGGGAGGGCCGGAAGATACG. Using reference TRBV5-1 and TRBJ2-3 for the parts outside the CDR3, the full variable domain is KAGVTQTPRYLIKTRGQQVTLSCSPISGHRSVSWYQQTPGQGLQFLFEYFSETQRNKGNFPGRFSGRQFSNSRSEMNVSTLELGDSALYLCASSLAGGPEDTQYFGPGTRLTVL.

The sample holds many counts of this clone. Sequencing ends 3 residues short of the CDR3 end; the germline J gene provides the rest. This chain joins TRBV18 and TRBJ2-7; the D is unclear. The V and J ends lost 1 base and 3 bases respectively, with 10 bases between them. Germline-derived CDR1 and CDR2 are KGHSH and LQKENI. CDR3 length equals 14 residues. The DNA read from the CDR3 is TGTGCCAGCTCACCACTAGCTAAAGACTACGAG. Amino acids: CASSPLAKDYE. The whole CDR3 protein reads CASSPLAKDYEQYF.

This clone was observed a handful of times. Read data end 3 residues before the CDR3 end; the end is taken from the germline J gene. The rearrangement joins TRBV18 to TRBJ2-5, with TRBD2 matching 11 bases. Per the germline V gene, CDR1 is KGHSH and CDR2 is LQKENI. CDR3 size: 16 residues. The V and J ends lost 3 bases and 5 bases, in that order; junction bases with no gene match: 8. CDR3 bases read: TGTGCCAGCTCACCTTCACTAGCGGGAGCGGGGGAGACC. As protein: CASSPSLAGAGET. The whole CDR3 protein reads CASSPSLAGAGETQYF. The full variable domain, with the rest looked up from reference TRBV18 and TRBJ2-5, is NAGVMQNPRHLVRRRGQEARLRCSPMKGHSHVYWYRQLPEEGLKFMVYLQKENIIDESGMPKERFSAEFPKEGPSILRIQQVVRGDSAAYFCASSPSLAGAGETQYFGPGTRLLVL.

This clone was observed a few times. The read terminates 3 residues ahead of where the CDR3 ends, so the germline J gene completes it. This chain joins TRBV19 and TRBJ2-7, with D maybe TRBD1 (7 bases). CDR1 LNHDA and CDR2 SQIVND come from the germline V gene (reference sequence). Deletions cut 0 bases from V and 0 bases from J, with 12 bases between. The CDR3 is 16 amino acids. CDR3 loop: CASSIEAGGSSYEQYF. The CDR3 DNA, read in part, is TGTGCCAGTAGTATAGAGGCAGGGGGGAGCTCCTACGAG.

Comment on this clone: The CDR3 end is not reached by the read, which stops 3 residues before it; the germline J gene fills it in. This rearrangement joins TRBV19 to TRBJ2-2, with 7 bases aligning to TRBD2. The germline V gene encodes CDR1 LNHDA and CDR2 SQIVND (reference sequence). Trimming at V came to 0 bases and at J to 3 bases, leaving 4 bases not matched to a gene. The CDR3 loop spans 16 amino acids. CDR3 bases read: TGTGCCAGTAGTATAGAAGGAGCGGGACACACCGGGGAG. It encodes CASSIEGAGHTGE. The whole CDR3 region reads CASSIEGAGHTGELFF.

A remark on this clone: The CDR3 extends 3 residues past the end of the read, so its final part is completed from the germline J gene. V and J are TRBV18 and TRBJ1-2, with TRBD1 matching 11 bases. Germline CDR1 is KGHSH and CDR2 is LQKENI. The CDR3 runs to 16 residues. V shed 6 bases and J 2 bases; nucleotides not matched to a gene: 8. Partial CDR3 DNA: TGTGCCAGCTCCCAAGGGACAGGGGGACCAAACTATGGC. The encoded protein is CASSQGTGGPNYG. The whole CDR3 sequence reads CASSQGTGGPNYGYTF.

This clone was found many times. The CDR3 goes on 3 residues after the read ends, and that part is filled in from the germline J gene. This chain joins TRBV30 and TRBJ1-1; possibly TRBD1 for D (5 bases). The CDR3 is 13 amino acids. Per germline, CDR1 GTSNPN and CDR2 SVGIG (reference sequence). CDR3 loop: CAWRGSGAGAAFF. The covered CDR3 bases are TGTGCCTGGAGGGGGAGCGGGGCCGGGGCA.

This clone was counted ten times or more. The CDR3 end is not reached by the read, which stops 3 residues before it; the germline J gene fills it in. The chain carries TRBV5-1 and TRBJ2-7, with D maybe TRBD2 (6 bases). The germline gives CDR1 SGHRS, CDR2 YFSETQ. The V end lost 2 bases, the J end lost 0 bases, and 15 bases lay between the germline ends. This CDR3 has 16 amino acids. The part of the CDR3 DNA that was read is TGCGCCAGCAGCTTCACAGGAGGGGCGAACTCCTACGAG. Translating it yields CASSFTGGANSYE. The CDR3, in full, reads CASSFTGGANSYEQYF.